This TCR beta chain was recorded in a study of blood T cell repertoires in COVID-19. The wider study: The study drew acute and convalescent COVID-19 samples from the United States, Italy and Spain. PBMCs, B-cell-depleted T cells, or T cells were the source of the cDNA or gDNA that made up the material.

Germline V gives CDR1 SGHRS, CDR2 YFSETQ. The trim removed 4 bases at V and 4 bases at J, leaving 6 bases unmatched. This CDR3 has 15 amino acids. This clone was found a few times. Authors' processing steps: Estimation of nucleated cell counts relied on the amplification of reference gene primers. Sequenced by immunoSEQ multiplex PCR; TCRdb stores in-frame clones only, minus some. V and J calls and clone size follow that table, whereas D and trimming were derived from the DNA. The data contain 200,000 to 250,000 clones, about nine tenths of them singletons. The sequenced material came from peripheral blood. The clonotype originates from a man aged 60-69 years who had recovered from COVID-19. The chain recombines TRBV5-1 with TRBJ2-1; the match to TRBD2 covers 9 bases. The CDR3 DNA sequence: TGCGCCAGCAGCCAAGCGGGAGGAGGGTACAATGAGCAGTTCTTC. Translating gives CASSQAGGGYNEQFF.